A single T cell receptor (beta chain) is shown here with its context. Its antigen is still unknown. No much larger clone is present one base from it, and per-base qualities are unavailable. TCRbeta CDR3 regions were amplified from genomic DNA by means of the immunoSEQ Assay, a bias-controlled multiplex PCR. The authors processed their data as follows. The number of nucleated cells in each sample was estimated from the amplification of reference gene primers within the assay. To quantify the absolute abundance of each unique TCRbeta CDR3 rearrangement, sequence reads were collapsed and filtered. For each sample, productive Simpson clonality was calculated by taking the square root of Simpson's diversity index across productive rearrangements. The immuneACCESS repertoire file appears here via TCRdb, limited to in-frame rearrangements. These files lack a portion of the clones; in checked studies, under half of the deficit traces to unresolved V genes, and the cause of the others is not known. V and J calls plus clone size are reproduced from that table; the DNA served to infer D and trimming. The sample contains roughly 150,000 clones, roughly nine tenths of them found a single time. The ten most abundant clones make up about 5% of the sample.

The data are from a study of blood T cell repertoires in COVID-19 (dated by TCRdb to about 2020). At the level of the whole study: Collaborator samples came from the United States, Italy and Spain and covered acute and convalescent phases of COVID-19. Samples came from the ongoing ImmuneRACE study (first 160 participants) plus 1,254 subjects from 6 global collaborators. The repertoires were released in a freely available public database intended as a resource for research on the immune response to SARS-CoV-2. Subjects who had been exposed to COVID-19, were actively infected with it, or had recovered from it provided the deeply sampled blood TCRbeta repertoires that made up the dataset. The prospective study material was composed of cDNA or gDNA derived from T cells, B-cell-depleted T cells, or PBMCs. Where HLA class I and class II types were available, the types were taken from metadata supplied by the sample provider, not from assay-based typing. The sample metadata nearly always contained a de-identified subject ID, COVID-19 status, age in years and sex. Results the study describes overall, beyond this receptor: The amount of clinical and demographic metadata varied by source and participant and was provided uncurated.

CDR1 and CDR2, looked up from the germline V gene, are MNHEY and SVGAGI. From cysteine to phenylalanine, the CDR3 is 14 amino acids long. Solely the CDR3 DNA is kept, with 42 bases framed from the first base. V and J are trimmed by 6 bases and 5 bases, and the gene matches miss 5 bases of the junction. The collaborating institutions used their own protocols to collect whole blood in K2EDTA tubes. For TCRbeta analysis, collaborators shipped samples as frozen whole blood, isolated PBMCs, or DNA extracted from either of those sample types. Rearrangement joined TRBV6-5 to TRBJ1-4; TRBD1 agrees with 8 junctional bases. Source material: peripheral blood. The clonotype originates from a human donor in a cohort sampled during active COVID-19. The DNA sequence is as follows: TGTGCCAGCAGCTCCCGACAGGGGAATGAAAAACTGTTTTTT. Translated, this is CASSSRQGNEKLFF.